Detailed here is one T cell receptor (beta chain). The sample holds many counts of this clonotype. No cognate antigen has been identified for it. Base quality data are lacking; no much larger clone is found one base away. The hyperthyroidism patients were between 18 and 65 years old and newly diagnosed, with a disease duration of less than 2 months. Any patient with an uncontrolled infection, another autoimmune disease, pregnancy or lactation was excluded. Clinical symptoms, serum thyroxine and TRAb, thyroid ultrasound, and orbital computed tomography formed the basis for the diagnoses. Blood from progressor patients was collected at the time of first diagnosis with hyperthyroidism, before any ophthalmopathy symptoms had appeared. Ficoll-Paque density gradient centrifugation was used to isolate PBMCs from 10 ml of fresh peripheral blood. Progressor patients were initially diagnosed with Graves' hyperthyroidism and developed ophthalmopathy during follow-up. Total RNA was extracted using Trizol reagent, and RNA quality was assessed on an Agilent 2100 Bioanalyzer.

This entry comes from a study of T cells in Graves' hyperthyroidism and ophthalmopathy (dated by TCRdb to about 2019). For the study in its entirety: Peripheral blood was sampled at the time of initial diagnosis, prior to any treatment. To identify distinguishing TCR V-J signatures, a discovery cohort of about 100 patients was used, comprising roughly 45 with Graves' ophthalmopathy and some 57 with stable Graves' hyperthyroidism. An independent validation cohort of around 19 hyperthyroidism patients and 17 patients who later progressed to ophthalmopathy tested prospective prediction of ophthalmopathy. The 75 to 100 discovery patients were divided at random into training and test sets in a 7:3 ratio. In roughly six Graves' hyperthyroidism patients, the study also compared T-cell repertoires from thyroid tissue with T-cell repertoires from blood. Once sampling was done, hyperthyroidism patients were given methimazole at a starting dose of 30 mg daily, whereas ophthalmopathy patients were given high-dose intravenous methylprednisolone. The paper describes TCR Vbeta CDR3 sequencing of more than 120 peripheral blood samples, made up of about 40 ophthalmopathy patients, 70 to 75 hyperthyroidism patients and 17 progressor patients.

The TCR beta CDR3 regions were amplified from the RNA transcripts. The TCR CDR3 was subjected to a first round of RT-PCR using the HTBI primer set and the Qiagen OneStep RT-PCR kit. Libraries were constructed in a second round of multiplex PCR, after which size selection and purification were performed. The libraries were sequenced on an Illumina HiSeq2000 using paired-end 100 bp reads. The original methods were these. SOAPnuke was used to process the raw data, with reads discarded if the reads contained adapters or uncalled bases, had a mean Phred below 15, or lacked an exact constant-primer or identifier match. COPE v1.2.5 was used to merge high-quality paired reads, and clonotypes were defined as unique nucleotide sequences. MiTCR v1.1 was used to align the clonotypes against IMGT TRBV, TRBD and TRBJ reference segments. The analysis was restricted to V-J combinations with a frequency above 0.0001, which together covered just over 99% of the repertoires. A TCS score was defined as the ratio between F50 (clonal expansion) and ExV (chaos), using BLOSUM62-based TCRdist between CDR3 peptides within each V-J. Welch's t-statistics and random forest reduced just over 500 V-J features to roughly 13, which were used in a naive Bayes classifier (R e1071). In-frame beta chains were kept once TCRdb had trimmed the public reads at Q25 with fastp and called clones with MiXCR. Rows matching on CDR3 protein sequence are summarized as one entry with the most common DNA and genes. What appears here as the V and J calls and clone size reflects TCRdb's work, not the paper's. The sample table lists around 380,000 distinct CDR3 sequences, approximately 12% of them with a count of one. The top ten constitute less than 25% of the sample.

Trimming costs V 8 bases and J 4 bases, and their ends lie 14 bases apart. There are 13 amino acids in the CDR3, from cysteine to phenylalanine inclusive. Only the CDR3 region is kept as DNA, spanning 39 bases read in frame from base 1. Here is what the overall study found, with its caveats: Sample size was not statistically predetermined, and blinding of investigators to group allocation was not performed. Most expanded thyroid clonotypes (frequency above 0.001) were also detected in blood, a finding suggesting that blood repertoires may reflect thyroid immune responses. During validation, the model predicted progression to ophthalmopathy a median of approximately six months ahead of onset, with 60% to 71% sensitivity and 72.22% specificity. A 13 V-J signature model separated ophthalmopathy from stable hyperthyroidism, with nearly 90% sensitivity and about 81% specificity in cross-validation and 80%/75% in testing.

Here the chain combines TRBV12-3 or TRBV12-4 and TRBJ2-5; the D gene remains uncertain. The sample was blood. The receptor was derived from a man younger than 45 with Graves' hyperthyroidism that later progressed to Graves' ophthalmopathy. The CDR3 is CASGVGASETQYF. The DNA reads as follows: TGTGCCAGCGGGGTCGGCGCCTCAGAGACCCAGTACTTC.